The clone carrying this TCR beta chain appeared many times. This specimen comes from a study of human T cells and chemical hapten exposure. For the study at large: The cohort included alopecia areata under or over 50% scalp, totalis and universalis. Variability of per-sample TCR yields stemmed mainly from small differences in pooled library volume.

Each CDR3 protein is one row after TCRdb ran MiXCR on the RACE reads. The table shows 85,000 to 100,000 distinct CDR3 sequences, with 10% to 13% occurring only once. V was pared by 3 bases and J by 4 bases, with 10 bases between. This CDR3 is 13 amino acids long. Looked up from germline, CDR1 is DFQATT and CDR2 is SNEGSKA (reference sequence). The time point was: pre-sensitization, week 0. Treatment meaning: therapeutic diphenylcyclopropenone sensitization with weekly scalp DPC. The authors extracted total RNA from unfractionated whole blood. The sample in question was whole blood, obtained in connection with sensitization to the hapten diphenylcyclopropenone (DPC). J is TRBJ1-5 and V is TRBV20-1; tentatively, D is TRBD1 (5 bases). The receptor was isolated from a woman aged 55-75 years with alopecia areata. Some clones in this sample may be carry-over from other donors' samples. The chain's CDR3 is CSARGRINQPQHF. The CDR3 nucleotides read TGCAGTGCTAGGGGACGTATAAATCAGCCCCAGCATTTT.